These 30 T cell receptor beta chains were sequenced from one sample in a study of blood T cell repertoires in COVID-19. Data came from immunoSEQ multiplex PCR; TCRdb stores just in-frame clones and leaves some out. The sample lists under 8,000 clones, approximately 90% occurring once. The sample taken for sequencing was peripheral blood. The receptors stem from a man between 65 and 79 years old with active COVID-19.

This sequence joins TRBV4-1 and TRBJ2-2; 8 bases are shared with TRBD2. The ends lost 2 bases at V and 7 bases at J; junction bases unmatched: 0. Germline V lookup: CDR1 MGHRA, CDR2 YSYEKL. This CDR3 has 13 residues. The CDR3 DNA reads TGCGCCAGCAGCCAAAGCGGGGGCGGGGAGCTGTTTTTT. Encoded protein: CASSQSGGGELFF.

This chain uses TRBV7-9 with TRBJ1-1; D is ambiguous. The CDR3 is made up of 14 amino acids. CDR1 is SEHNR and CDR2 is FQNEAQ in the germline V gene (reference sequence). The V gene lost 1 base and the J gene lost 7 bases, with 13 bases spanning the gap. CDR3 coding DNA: TGTGCCAGCAGCTTAGGTGTCGGAGGACTTGAAGCTTTCTTT. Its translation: CASSLGVGGLEAFF. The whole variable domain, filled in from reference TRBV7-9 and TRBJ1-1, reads DTGVSQNPRHKITKRGQNVTFRCDPISEHNRLYWYRQTLGQGPEFLTYFQNEAQLEKSRLLSDRFSAERPKGSFSTLEIQRTEQGDSAMYLCASSLGVGGLEAFFGQGTRLTVV.

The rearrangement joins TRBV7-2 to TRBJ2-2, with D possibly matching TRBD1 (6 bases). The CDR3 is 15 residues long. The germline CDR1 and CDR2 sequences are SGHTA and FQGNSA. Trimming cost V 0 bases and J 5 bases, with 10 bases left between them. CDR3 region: CASSLAPTGTGELFF. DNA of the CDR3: TGTGCCAGCAGCTTAGCGCCTACAGGGACCGGGGAGCTGTTTTTT.

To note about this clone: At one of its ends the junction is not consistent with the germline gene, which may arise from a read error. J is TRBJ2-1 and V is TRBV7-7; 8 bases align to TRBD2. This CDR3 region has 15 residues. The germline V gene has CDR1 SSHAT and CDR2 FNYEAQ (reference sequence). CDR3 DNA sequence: TGTGCTAGCAGCCCGACTAGCGTGGCATACAATGAGCAGTTCTTC. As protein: CASSPTSVAYNEQFF.

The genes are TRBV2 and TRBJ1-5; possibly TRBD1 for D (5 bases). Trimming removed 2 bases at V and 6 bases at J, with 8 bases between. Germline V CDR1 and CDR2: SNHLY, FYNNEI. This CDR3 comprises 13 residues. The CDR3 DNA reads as TGTGCCAGCAGTGAAAAAAGGGGTCAGCCCCAGCATTTT. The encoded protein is CASSEKRGQPQHF.

In DNA form, the CDR3 reads TGTGCCAGTAGTGAGGGCGGGGGGAGAAGGGATACGCAGTATTTT. Its translation is CASSEGGGRRDTQYF. This chain uses TRBV19 with TRBJ2-3, with 8 bases that match TRBD2. V gave up 5 bases and J gave up 6 bases; unmatched junction bases: 10. From germline, CDR1 is LNHDA and CDR2 SQIVND (reference sequence). This CDR3 region has 15 residues.

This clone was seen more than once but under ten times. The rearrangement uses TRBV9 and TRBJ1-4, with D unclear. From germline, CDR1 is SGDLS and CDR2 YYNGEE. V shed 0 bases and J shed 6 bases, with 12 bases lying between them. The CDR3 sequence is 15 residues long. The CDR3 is CASSVAWGEDEKLFF. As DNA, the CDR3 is TGTGCCAGCAGCGTAGCTTGGGGAGAAGATGAAAAACTGTTTTTT.

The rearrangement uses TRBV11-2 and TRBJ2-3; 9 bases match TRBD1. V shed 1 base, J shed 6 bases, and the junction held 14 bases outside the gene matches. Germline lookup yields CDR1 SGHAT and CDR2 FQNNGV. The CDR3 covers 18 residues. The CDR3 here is CASSLGPHGQGPLDTQYF. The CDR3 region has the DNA TGTGCCAGCAGCTTAGGACCCCATGGACAGGGGCCACTGGATACGCAGTATTTT.

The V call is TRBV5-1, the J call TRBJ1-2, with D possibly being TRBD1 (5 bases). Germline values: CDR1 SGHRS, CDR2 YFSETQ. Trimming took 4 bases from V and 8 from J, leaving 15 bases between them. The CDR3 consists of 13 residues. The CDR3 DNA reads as TGCGCCAGCAGCCCCGTGGGCAGGGAAGGCTACACCTTC. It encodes CASSPVGREGYTF.

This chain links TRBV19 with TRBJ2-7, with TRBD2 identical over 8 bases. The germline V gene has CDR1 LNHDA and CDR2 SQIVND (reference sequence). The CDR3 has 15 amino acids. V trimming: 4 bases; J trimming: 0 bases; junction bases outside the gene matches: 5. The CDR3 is CASSTTLAASYEQYF. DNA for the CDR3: TGTGCCAGTAGTACCACACTAGCGGCCTCCTACGAGCAGTACTTC. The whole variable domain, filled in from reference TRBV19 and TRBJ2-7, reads DGGITQSPKYLFRKEGQNVTLSCEQNLNHDAMYWYRQDPGQGLRLIYYSQIVNDFQKGDIAEGYSVSREKKESFPLTVTSAQKNPTAFYLCASSTTLAASYEQYFGPGTRLTVT.

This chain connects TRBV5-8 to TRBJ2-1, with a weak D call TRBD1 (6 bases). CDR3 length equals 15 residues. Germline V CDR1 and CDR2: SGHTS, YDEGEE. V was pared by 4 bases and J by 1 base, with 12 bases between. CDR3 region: CASSRQATSYNEQFF. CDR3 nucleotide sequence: TGTGCCAGCAGCCGACAGGCTACATCCTACAATGAGCAGTTCTTC.

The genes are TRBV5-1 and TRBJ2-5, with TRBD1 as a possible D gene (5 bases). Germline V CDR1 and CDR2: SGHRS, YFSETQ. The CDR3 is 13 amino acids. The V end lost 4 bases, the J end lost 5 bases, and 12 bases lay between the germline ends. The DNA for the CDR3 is TGCGCCAGCAGCCCAGGGCATATTGAGACCCAGTACTTC. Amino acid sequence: CASSPGHIETQYF.

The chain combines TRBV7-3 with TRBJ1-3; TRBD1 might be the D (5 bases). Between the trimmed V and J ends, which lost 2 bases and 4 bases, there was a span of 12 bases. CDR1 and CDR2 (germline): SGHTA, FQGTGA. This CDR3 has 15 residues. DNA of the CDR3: TGTGCCAGCAGCTTAGGGCAGGGCCCCGGAAACACCATATATTTT. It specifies CASSLGQGPGNTIYF. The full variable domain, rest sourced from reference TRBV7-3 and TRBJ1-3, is GAGVSQTPSNKVTEKGKYVELRCDPISGHTALYWYRQSLGQGPEFLIYFQGTGAADDSGLPNDRFFAVRPEGSVSTLKIQRTERGDSAVYLCASSLGQGPGNTIYFGEGSWLTVV.

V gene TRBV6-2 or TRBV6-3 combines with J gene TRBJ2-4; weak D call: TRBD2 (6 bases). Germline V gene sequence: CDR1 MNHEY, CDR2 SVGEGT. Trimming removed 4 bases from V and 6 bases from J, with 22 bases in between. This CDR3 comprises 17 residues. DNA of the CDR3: TGTGCCAGCAGTTCCCCTCGGGGGAGGTCGGGCGGAAACATTCAGTACTTC. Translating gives CASSSPRGRSGGNIQYF.

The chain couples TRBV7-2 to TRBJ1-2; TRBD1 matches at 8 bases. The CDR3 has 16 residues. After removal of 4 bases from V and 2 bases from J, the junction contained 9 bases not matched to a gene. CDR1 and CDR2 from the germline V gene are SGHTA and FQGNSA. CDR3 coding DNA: TGTGCCAGCAGCTCAGATAACAGGGGGGGGAACTATGGCTACACCTTC. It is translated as CASSSDNRGGNYGYTF.

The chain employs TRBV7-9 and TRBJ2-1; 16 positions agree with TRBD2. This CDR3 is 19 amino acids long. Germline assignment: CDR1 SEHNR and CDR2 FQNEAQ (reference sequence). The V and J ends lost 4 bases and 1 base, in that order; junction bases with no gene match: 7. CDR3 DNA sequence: TGTGCCAGCAGCTCGGGACTAGCGGGGGGGCCATGGTCCTACAATGAGCAGTTCTTC. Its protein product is CASSSGLAGGPWSYNEQFF.

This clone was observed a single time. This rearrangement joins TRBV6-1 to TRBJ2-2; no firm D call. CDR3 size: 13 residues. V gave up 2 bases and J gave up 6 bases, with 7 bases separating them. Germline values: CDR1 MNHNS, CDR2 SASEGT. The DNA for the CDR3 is TGTGCCAGCAGTGAAAACTCCGCCGGGGAGCTGTTTTTT. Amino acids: CASSENSAGELFF.

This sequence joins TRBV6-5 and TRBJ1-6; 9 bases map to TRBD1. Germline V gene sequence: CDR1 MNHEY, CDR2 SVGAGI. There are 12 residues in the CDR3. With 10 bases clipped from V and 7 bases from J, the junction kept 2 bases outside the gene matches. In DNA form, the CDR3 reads TGTGCCACGGGACAGGGAAATTCACCCCTCCACTTT. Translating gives CATGQGNSPLHF.

CDR3 nucleotide sequence: TGTGCCAGCAGCTTAGGTATACAGGGGGCGGGCTACGAGCAGTACTTC. It codes for CASSLGIQGAGYEQYF. The chain joins TRBV11-2 to TRBJ2-7; 9 nucleotides match TRBD1. The ends lost 1 base at V and 3 bases at J; junction bases unmatched: 7. Germline V lookup: CDR1 SGHAT, CDR2 FQNNGV. This CDR3 has 16 residues. Variable domain in full (rest from reference TRBV11-2 and TRBJ2-7): EAGVAQSPRYKIIEKRQSVAFWCNPISGHATLYWYQQILGQGPKLLIQFQNNGVVDDSQLPKDRFSAERLKGVDSTLKIQPAKLEDSAVYLCASSLGIQGAGYEQYFGPGTRLTVT.

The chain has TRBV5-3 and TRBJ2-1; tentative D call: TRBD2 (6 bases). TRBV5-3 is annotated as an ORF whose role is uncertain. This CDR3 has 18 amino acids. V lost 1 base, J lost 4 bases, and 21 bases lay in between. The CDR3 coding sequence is TGTGCCAGAAGCTTGCGCCTAGCGCGCTTTTGGGGATACAATGAGCAGTTCTTC. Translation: CARSLRLARFWGYNEQFF.

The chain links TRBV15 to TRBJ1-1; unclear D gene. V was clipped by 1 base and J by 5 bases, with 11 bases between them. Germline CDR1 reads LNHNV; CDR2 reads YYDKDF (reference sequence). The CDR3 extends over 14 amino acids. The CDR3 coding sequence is TGTGCCACCAGCAGAGGGCCGTACGAAACTGAAGCTTTCTTT. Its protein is CATSRGPYETEAFF.

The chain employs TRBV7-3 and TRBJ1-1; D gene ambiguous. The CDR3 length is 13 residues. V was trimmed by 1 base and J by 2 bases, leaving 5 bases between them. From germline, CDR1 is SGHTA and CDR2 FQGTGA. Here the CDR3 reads CASSLMGNTEAFF. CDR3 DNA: TGTGCCAGCAGCTTAATGGGCAACACTGAAGCTTTCTTT.

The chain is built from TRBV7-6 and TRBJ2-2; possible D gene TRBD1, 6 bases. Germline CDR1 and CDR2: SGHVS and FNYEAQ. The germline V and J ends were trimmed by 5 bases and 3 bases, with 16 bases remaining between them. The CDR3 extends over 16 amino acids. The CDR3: CASSPLQGDDTGELFF. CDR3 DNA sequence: TGTGCCAGCAGCCCCTTACAGGGCGACGACACCGGGGAGCTGTTTTTT.

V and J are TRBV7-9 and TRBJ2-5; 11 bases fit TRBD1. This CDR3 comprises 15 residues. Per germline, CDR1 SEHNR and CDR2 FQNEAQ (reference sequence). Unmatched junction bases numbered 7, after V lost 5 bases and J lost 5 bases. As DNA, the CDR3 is TGTGCCAGCAGCCTGAGGACAGGGGGCGTCGAGACCCAGTACTTC. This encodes CASSLRTGGVETQYF.

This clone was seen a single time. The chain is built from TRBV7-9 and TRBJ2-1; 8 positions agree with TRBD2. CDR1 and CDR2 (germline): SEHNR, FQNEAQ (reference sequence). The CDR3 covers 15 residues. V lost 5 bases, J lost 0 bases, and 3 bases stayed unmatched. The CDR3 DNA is TGTGCCAGCAGCCCGAGCGGGAGCTCCTACAATGAGCAGTTCTTC. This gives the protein CASSPSGSSYNEQFF.

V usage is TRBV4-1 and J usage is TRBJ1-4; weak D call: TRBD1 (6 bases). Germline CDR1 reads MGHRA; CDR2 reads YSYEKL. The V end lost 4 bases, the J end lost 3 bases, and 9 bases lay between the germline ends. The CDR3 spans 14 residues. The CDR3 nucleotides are TGCGCCAGCAGCCTTGGACAGTCTAATGAAAAACTGTTTTTT. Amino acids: CASSLGQSNEKLFF.

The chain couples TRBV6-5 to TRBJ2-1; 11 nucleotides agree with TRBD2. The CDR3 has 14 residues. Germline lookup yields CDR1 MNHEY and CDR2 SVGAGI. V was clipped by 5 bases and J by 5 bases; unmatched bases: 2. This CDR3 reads CASSLAGGNNEQFF. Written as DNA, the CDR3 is TGTGCCAGCAGTCTAGCGGGGGGAAACAATGAGCAGTTCTTC.

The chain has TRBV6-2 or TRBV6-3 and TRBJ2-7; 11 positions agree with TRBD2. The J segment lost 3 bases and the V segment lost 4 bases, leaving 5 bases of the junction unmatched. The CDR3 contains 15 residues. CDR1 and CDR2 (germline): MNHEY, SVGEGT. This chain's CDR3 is CASSLQTSGVYEQYF. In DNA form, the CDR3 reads TGTGCCAGCAGTTTGCAGACTAGCGGGGTCTACGAGCAGTACTTC.

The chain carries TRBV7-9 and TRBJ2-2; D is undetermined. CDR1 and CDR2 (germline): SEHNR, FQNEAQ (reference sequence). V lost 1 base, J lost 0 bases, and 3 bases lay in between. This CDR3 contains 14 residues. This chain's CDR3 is CASSLGANTGELFF. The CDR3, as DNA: TGTGCCAGCAGCTTAGGAGCGAACACCGGGGAGCTGTTTTTT.

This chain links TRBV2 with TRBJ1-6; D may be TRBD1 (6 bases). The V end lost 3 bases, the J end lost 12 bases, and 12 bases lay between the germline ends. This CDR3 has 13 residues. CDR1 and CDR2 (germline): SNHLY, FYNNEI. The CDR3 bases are TGTGCCAGCAGTGACCAGGGGACGGGACCCCTCCACTTT. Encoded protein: CASSDQGTGPLHF.